These 14 T cell receptor beta chains were all obtained from the same sample, sequenced in a study of cytomegalovirus exposure and HLA in healthy donors. The PCR made use of 60 Vbeta and 13 Jbeta primers. Sequencing used immunoSEQ multiplex PCR; TCRdb keeps in-frame clones, though not all of them. This sample contains roughly 55,000 clones. The sequencing input was PBMCs. These receptors came from a woman aged 45-60 years in good health and CMV-seropositive.

This rearrangement joins TRBV19 to TRBJ1-6; the match to TRBD1 covers 7 bases. Germline values: CDR1 LNHDA, CDR2 SQIVND (reference sequence). Trimming at V came to 8 bases and at J to 6 bases, leaving 13 bases not matched to a gene. This CDR3 has 16 residues. CDR3 DNA sequence: TGTGCCAGTCATTTAAGAAACAGGGGCGGTAATTCACCCCTCCACTTT. It is translated as CASHLRNRGGNSPLHF.

The V and J genes are TRBV18 and TRBJ1-4; D is ambiguous. The V gene lost 3 bases and the J gene lost 8 bases, with 10 bases spanning the gap. From germline, CDR1 is KGHSH and CDR2 LQKENI. CDR3 length: 13 amino acids. The CDR3, as DNA: TGTGCCAGCTCACCCCCAGTGAGGGAAAAACTGTTTTTT. Translation gives CASSPPVREKLFF.

The chain couples TRBV19 to TRBJ1-4, with D tentatively TRBD1 (6 bases). CDR3 size: 14 residues. The V end lost 2 bases, the J end lost 7 bases, and 11 bases lay between the germline ends. Looked up from germline, CDR1 is LNHDA and CDR2 is SQIVND (reference sequence). The CDR3 loop is CASSIRTGREKLFF. CDR3 DNA: TGTGCCAGTAGTATACGAACAGGGCGTGAAAAACTGTTTTTT.

The V call is TRBV2, the J call TRBJ1-5, with a tentative D call TRBD1 (6 bases). Germline V gene data show CDR1 as SNHLY and CDR2 as FYNNEI. Trimming left V 8 bases short and J 2 bases short, with 13 bases between. The CDR3 has 14 amino acids. CDR3: CASLAGVRNQPQHF. In nucleotides, the CDR3 is TGTGCCAGCCTAGCAGGGGTCCGCAATCAGCCCCAGCATTTT.

The chain combines TRBV11-2 with TRBJ1-3; D ambiguous. The CDR3 totals 14 residues. CDR1 is SGHAT, CDR2 FQNNGV, per germline. Trimming left V 3 bases short and J 0 bases short, with 6 bases between. The CDR3 spells CASSFDSSGNTIYF. As DNA, the CDR3 is TGTGCCAGCAGCTTTGACTCCTCTGGAAACACCATATATTTT.

The chain employs TRBV18 and TRBJ2-1; the match to TRBD2 covers 11 bases. Unmatched junction bases numbered 2, after V lost 3 bases and J lost 4 bases. Germline V gene lookup returns CDR1 KGHSH and CDR2 LQKENI. The CDR3 consists of 15 residues. The CDR3 DNA reads TGTGCCAGCTCACCCTGGACTAGCGGGTACAATGAGCAGTTCTTC. Its protein is CASSPWTSGYNEQFF.

Written as DNA, the CDR3 is TGTGCCAGCCAGGGTCTAGGAAAGACCCAGTACTTC. Residues: CASQGLGKTQYF. The chain recombines TRBV11-2 with TRBJ2-5; tentatively, D is TRBD1 (5 bases). Trimming removed 8 bases from V and 6 bases from J, with 13 bases in between. Per germline, CDR1 SGHAT and CDR2 FQNNGV. This CDR3 comprises 12 residues.

The rearrangement links TRBV30 to TRBJ2-5; 9 bases align to TRBD2. Germline CDR1 and CDR2: GTSNPN and SVGIG (reference sequence). The ends lost 0 bases at V and 3 bases at J; junction bases unmatched: 8. The CDR3 contains 16 residues. CDR3 DNA: TGTGCCTGGAGTGTAGGAGGACTAGCGTGGAAAGAGACCCAGTACTTC. Its translation: CAWSVGGLAWKETQYF.

The J gene is TRBJ1-1, the V gene TRBV18; 7 nucleotides agree with TRBD1. Germline CDR1 and CDR2: KGHSH and LQKENI. V shed 5 bases and J 1 base; nucleotides not matched to a gene: 4. The CDR3 is 14 amino acids. The CDR3 region has the DNA TGTGCCAGCTCATCTTACAGGGGGAACACTGAAGCTTTCTTT. Protein: CASSSYRGNTEAFF.

V usage is TRBV30 and J usage is TRBJ1-3; TRBD1 is a possible D gene (5 bases). The V end lost 0 bases, the J end lost 4 bases, and 7 bases lay between the germline ends. There are 13 residues in the CDR3. Per germline, CDR1 GTSNPN and CDR2 SVGIG (reference sequence). As DNA, the CDR3 is TGTGCCTGGAGTGTAGACAGAGGAAACACCATATATTTT. Translating gives CAWSVDRGNTIYF.

The chain joins TRBV19 to TRBJ2-7, with D tentatively TRBD1 (6 bases). This CDR3 region has 13 residues. With 3 bases removed from V and 6 bases from J, the gap between germline ends came to 12 bases. Per the germline V gene, CDR1 is LNHDA and CDR2 is SQIVND (reference sequence). In DNA, the CDR3 is TGTGCCAGTAGTATTATCAGGGGTGGCGAGCAGTACTTC. Translating gives CASSIIRGGEQYF.

This chain links TRBV30 with TRBJ1-5; D perhaps matches TRBD1 (6 bases). Germline lookup yields CDR1 GTSNPN and CDR2 SVGIG (reference sequence). Trimming removed 2 bases from V and 6 bases from J, with 17 bases in between. The CDR3 has 15 residues. CDR3 loop: CAWSSGQGIGQPQHF. In nucleotides, the CDR3 is TGTGCCTGGAGTTCCGGGCAGGGGATCGGTCAGCCCCAGCATTTT.

The rearrangement uses TRBV6-5 and TRBJ1-4; TRBD1 might be the D (6 bases). CDR1 and CDR2 (germline): MNHEY, SVGAGI. The CDR3 length is 15 residues. The ends were cut back, 3 bases at V and 5 bases at J, with 13 bases in the middle. The DNA of the CDR3 is TGTGCCAGCAGTTATCTTACAGGGAAGAATGAAAAACTGTTTTTT. It codes for CASSYLTGKNEKLFF.

About this clone itself: The junction does not match germline at one end; this may be a read error. This chain links TRBV5-5 with TRBJ1-2; D is unresolved. CDR1 is SGHKS, CDR2 YYEKEE, per germline (reference sequence). The CDR3 spans 11 residues. The CDR3 is CASSLERVFHF. The CDR3 DNA follows: TGTGCCAGCAGCTTGGAGAGGGTCTTTCACTTC.